The T cell receptor (beta chain) under discussion was sequenced for a study of T cells after yellow fever vaccination. Study results and limitations: Faster peaking, at day 5 versus 15, marked a secondary response that was weaker. Re-detected after boosting: most primary clones, more than 95% of CD4 and roughly 88% of CD8. Abundant bulk-derived clonotypes could contaminate FACS-sorted repertoires.

This clonotype was observed at least ten times. The antigen remains undetermined. CDR3 size: 15 residues. V dropped 5 bases and J dropped 1 base, with 12 bases sitting between them. A process of 5'RACE template switching, which added a universal primer site and UMIs, was used to make TCR cDNA. TCRdb itself ran the 5' RACE reads through MiXCR, one entry per CDR3 protein. The sample lists around 350,000 distinct CDR3 sequences, around 6.4% seen once, with approximately 15% in the top ten. This sample comprised PBMCs, obtained 5 days after the yellow fever booster vaccination. The V gene is TRBV12-3 or TRBV12-4, the J gene TRBJ2-1, with a tentative D call TRBD2 (5 bases). This sequence originates from a man aged 25-45 years who received the YFV17D yellow fever vaccine. CDR3 in DNA: TGTGCCAGCAGTCCCTTAGCGACTTCCTACAATGAGCAGTTCTTC. It is translated as CASSPLATSYNEQFF.